This T cell receptor beta chain comes out of a study of T cells in Graves' hyperthyroidism and ophthalmopathy. V shed 0 bases and J shed 12 bases, with 12 bases lying between them. The CDR3 runs 13 residues. Germline V gene data show CDR1 as MNHEY and CDR2 as SMNVEV (reference sequence). TCR beta CDR3 regions were amplified from RNA. The HTBI primer set drove a first-round RT-PCR of the TCR CDR3. Using its own MiXCR run on the multiplex PCR reads, TCRdb lists one record per CDR3 protein. The sample has 250,000 to 300,000 distinct CDR3 sequences, 13% seen once. The table lists this clonotype with many counts. Its specificity is not known. Whole-study results and caveats: Also found in blood were most expanded thyroid clonotypes above 0.001.

The J gene is TRBJ2-1, the V gene TRBV27, with D tentatively TRBD2 (5 bases). This receptor was taken from a woman aged 25 to 39 with Graves' hyperthyroidism that later progressed to Graves' ophthalmopathy. The sample was blood. This CDR3 is CASSLSGLSGQFF. CDR3 DNA: TGTGCCAGCAGTTTATCCGGACTCTCGGGGCAGTTCTTC.